Listed below are T cell receptor beta chains from one sample, sequenced in a study of T cell repertoires in cytomegalovirus infection. These TCRs are of unknown antigen specificity. Via MiXCR, TCRdb re-called the reads, giving one row per CDR3 protein. The sample contains some 800,000 distinct CDR3 sequences, roughly 28% of which appear only once. The sample here was cultured CD8+ T cells from PBMCs, taken from culture after CMV antigen stimulation. These receptors all stem from a human donor in good health (CMV status not recorded). Some clones in this sample may be carry-over from other donors' samples. CDR3s include the opening cysteine and the closing phenylalanine or tryptophan. D genes are given only for firm matches. Only some rows state a clone size, as once, few, many or a class for expanded clones.

abundance: few; v_gene: TRBV7-9; j_gene: TRBJ2-7; d_gene: TRBD2; CDR3aa: CASSSPLADEQYF; CDR3nt: TGTGCCAGCAGCTCCCCACTAGCGGACGAGCAGTACTTC
abundance: .; v_gene: TRBV18; j_gene: TRBJ1-5; d_gene: .; CDR3aa: CASSGIIDGSNQPQHF; CDR3nt: TGTGCCAGCTCGGGTATTATTGACGGGAGCAATCAGCCCCAGCATTTT
abundance: .; v_gene: TRBV12-3/TRBV12-4; j_gene: TRBJ2-1; d_gene: TRBD1; CDR3aa: CASSPGTGTDEQFF; CDR3nt: TGTGCCAGCAGTCCCGGGACAGGGACCGATGAGCAGTTCTTC
abundance: few; v_gene: TRBV9; j_gene: TRBJ2-5; d_gene: .; CDR3aa: CASSVYREDETQYF; CDR3nt: TGTGCCAGCAGCGTATACAGGGAGGACGAGACCCAGTACTTC
abundance: few; v_gene: TRBV10-3; j_gene: TRBJ2-7; d_gene: .; CDR3aa: CAIRGEGYEQYF; CDR3nt: TGTGCCATCAGGGGGGAAGGGTACGAGCAGTACTTC
abundance: few; v_gene: TRBV6-1; j_gene: TRBJ2-5; d_gene: TRBD2; CDR3aa: CASSEGGSGTETQYF; CDR3nt: TGTGCCAGCAGTGAAGGGGGTAGCGGGACAGAGACCCAGTACTTC
abundance: .; v_gene: TRBV20-1; j_gene: TRBJ2-1; d_gene: TRBD2; CDR3aa: CSAPSGVPSYNEQFF; CDR3nt: TGCAGTGCTCCTAGCGGGGTTCCCTCCTACAATGAGCAGTTCTTC
abundance: many; v_gene: TRBV7-2; j_gene: TRBJ1-5; d_gene: .; CDR3aa: CATSWGGNQPQHF; CDR3nt: TGTGCCACCTCGTGGGGAGGCAATCAGCCCCAGCATTTT
abundance: few; v_gene: TRBV13; j_gene: TRBJ2-2; d_gene: .; CDR3aa: CASSLGGTFNTGELFF; CDR3nt: TGTGCCAGCAGCTTAGGAGGGACTTTCAACACCGGGGAGCTGTTTTTT
abundance: many; v_gene: TRBV12-3/TRBV12-4; j_gene: TRBJ1-2; d_gene: .; CDR3aa: CASSFGQGEGGYTF; CDR3nt: TGTGCCAGCAGTTTCGGGCAGGGAGAGGGCGGCTACACCTTC
abundance: few; v_gene: TRBV19; j_gene: TRBJ2-2; d_gene: .; CDR3aa: CASRPPPRVSGYTGELFF; CDR3nt: TGTGCCAGTAGGCCCCCACCTCGGGTCTCGGGCTACACCGGGGAGCTGTTTTTT
abundance: .; v_gene: TRBV6-1; j_gene: TRBJ2-5; d_gene: TRBD1; CDR3aa: CASSQSMTGIDTQYF; CDR3nt: TGTGCCAGCAGCCAGAGCATGACAGGGATAGATACCCAGTACTTC
abundance: .; v_gene: TRBV6-1; j_gene: TRBJ2-7; d_gene: TRBD1; CDR3aa: CASSERPGGYEQYF; CDR3nt: TGTGCCAGCAGTGAGAGGCCAGGGGGCTACGAGCAGTACTTC
abundance: .; v_gene: TRBV7-6; j_gene: TRBJ2-3; d_gene: TRBD1; CDR3aa: CASSAGQGGPDTQYF; CDR3nt: TGTGCCAGCAGCGCGGGACAGGGAGGACCAGATACGCAGTATTTT
abundance: .; v_gene: TRBV7-2; j_gene: TRBJ1-2; d_gene: .; CDR3aa: CASSSPRGPLYGYTF; CDR3nt: TGTGCCAGCAGCTCCCCAAGGGGCCCCCTCTATGGCTACACCTTC
abundance: .; v_gene: TRBV5-4; j_gene: TRBJ2-5; d_gene: TRBD2; CDR3aa: CASSTATSGGAETQYF; CDR3nt: TGTGCCAGCAGCACAGCGACTAGCGGGGGGGCAGAGACCCAGTACTTC
abundance: .; v_gene: TRBV14; j_gene: TRBJ2-3; d_gene: .; CDR3aa: CASSLWGGTQYF; CDR3nt: TGTGCCAGCAGCCTGTGGGGCGGTACGCAGTATTTT
abundance: few; v_gene: TRBV2; j_gene: TRBJ1-1; d_gene: .; CDR3aa: CASSTTEINTEAFF; CDR3nt: TGTGCCAGCAGTACCACCGAAATCAACACTGAAGCTTTCTTT
abundance: .; v_gene: TRBV7-9; j_gene: TRBJ2-1; d_gene: .; CDR3aa: CASNLLENTNEQFF; CDR3nt: TGTGCCAGCAACTTACTAGAAAACACCAATGAGCAGTTCTTC
abundance: few; v_gene: TRBV12-3/TRBV12-4; j_gene: TRBJ1-6; d_gene: .; CDR3aa: CASSLALRNSPLHF; CDR3nt: TGTGCCAGCAGTTTAGCGCTAAGGAATTCACCCCTCCACTTT
abundance: .; v_gene: TRBV12-5; j_gene: TRBJ2-2; d_gene: .; CDR3aa: CASGFGDTGELFF; CDR3nt: TGTGCTAGTGGTTTCGGAGACACCGGGGAGCTGTTTTTT
abundance: many; v_gene: TRBV7-9; j_gene: TRBJ2-1; d_gene: .; CDR3aa: CASSSGVSYNEQFF; CDR3nt: TGTGCCAGCAGTTCCGGGGTATCCTACAATGAGCAGTTCTTC
abundance: few; v_gene: TRBV10-2; j_gene: TRBJ2-3; d_gene: .; CDR3aa: CASKKTIGPSTDTQYF; CDR3nt: TGCGCCAGCAAGAAGACGATCGGGCCAAGCACAGATACGCAGTATTTT
abundance: .; v_gene: TRBV10-1; j_gene: TRBJ2-7; d_gene: TRBD1; CDR3aa: CASSRDRGFLEQYF; CDR3nt: TGCGCCAGCAGTAGGGACAGGGGTTTCTTGGAGCAGTACTTC
abundance: few; v_gene: TRBV7-6; j_gene: TRBJ2-3; d_gene: TRBD2; CDR3aa: CASSPGGSGDTQYF; CDR3nt: TGTGCCAGCAGCCCCGGGGGGTCGGGAGATACGCAGTATTTT
abundance: few; v_gene: TRBV2; j_gene: TRBJ2-1; d_gene: TRBD1; CDR3aa: CAGQGVPYNEQFF; CDR3nt: TGTGCCGGTCAGGGGGTCCCCTACAATGAGCAGTTCTTC
abundance: .; v_gene: TRBV12-3/TRBV12-4; j_gene: TRBJ1-5; d_gene: .; CDR3aa: CASSPAYNQPQHF; CDR3nt: TGTGCCAGCTCCCCAGCCTACAATCAGCCCCAGCATTTT
abundance: few; v_gene: TRBV19; j_gene: TRBJ2-1; d_gene: .; CDR3aa: CASSNFYNEQFF; CDR3nt: TGTGCCAGTAGTAACTTCTACAATGAGCAGTTCTTC
abundance: .; v_gene: TRBV6-6; j_gene: TRBJ2-5; d_gene: .; CDR3aa: CASSYSKTVQETQYF; CDR3nt: TGTGCCAGCAGTTACTCGAAGACGGTGCAAGAGACCCAGTACTTC
abundance: few; v_gene: TRBV6-1; j_gene: TRBJ2-5; d_gene: TRBD2; CDR3aa: CASRGTSVYF; CDR3nt: TGTGCCAGCAGGGGGACTAGCGTGTACTTC
abundance: many; v_gene: TRBV7-8; j_gene: TRBJ1-1; d_gene: .; CDR3aa: CASSLSQAGLNTEAFF; CDR3nt: TGTGCCAGCAGCTTATCACAGGCAGGGTTGAACACTGAAGCTTTCTTT
abundance: few; v_gene: TRBV2; j_gene: TRBJ1-2; d_gene: TRBD1; CDR3aa: CASSEWDSGEPNYGYTF; CDR3nt: TGTGCCAGCAGTGAATGGGACAGCGGGGAGCCTAACTATGGCTACACCTTC
abundance: .; v_gene: TRBV6-8; j_gene: TRBJ2-3; d_gene: .; CDR3aa: CATSPLSTDTQYF; CDR3nt: TGTGCCACCTCCCCCCTAAGCACAGATACGCAGTATTTT
abundance: many; v_gene: TRBV20-1; j_gene: TRBJ1-2; d_gene: TRBD1; CDR3aa: CSADREDYGYTF; CDR3nt: TGCAGTGCTGACAGGGAAGACTATGGCTACACCTTC
abundance: .; v_gene: TRBV12-3/TRBV12-4; j_gene: TRBJ1-4; d_gene: .; CDR3aa: CASSPPVGGEKLFF; CDR3nt: TGTGCCAGCAGCCCCCCTGTTGGGGGCGAAAAACTGTTTTTT
abundance: .; v_gene: TRBV19; j_gene: TRBJ1-4; d_gene: .; CDR3aa: CASSPGQIEKLFF; CDR3nt: TGTGCCAGTAGTCCGGGACAAATCGAAAAACTGTTTTTT
abundance: many; v_gene: TRBV7-8; j_gene: TRBJ2-5; d_gene: .; CDR3aa: CASSGRLGVSVSGETQYF; CDR3nt: TGTGCCAGCAGCGGTCGACTCGGGGTTTCAGTCTCCGGAGAGACCCAGTACTTC
abundance: .; v_gene: TRBV19; j_gene: TRBJ1-1; d_gene: .; CDR3aa: CASSIPEVLLKPYTAFF; CDR3nt: TGTGCCAGTAGTATACCGGAGGTCTTGCTGAAGCCCTATACCGCTTTCTTT
abundance: many; v_gene: TRBV12-3/TRBV12-4; j_gene: TRBJ1-1; d_gene: .; CDR3aa: CASSFTGTNTEAFF; CDR3nt: TGTGCCAGCAGTTTTACCGGGACGAACACTGAAGCTTTCTTT
abundance: .; v_gene: TRBV20-1; j_gene: TRBJ2-5; d_gene: .; CDR3aa: CTFFSDGTQYF; CDR3nt: TGCACCTTCTTCTCGGACGGGACCCAGTACTTC
abundance: many; v_gene: TRBV7-6; j_gene: TRBJ1-3; d_gene: .; CDR3aa: CASSLVFGDHSGNTIYF; CDR3nt: TGTGCCAGCAGCTTAGTGTTCGGGGACCACTCTGGAAACACCATATATTTT
abundance: few; v_gene: TRBV4-1; j_gene: TRBJ1-2; d_gene: TRBD1; CDR3aa: CASKVGDRITNYGYTF; CDR3nt: TGCGCCAGCAAAGTCGGGGACAGGATAACTAACTATGGCTACACCTTC
abundance: .; v_gene: TRBV6-5; j_gene: TRBJ1-1; d_gene: .; CDR3aa: CASSPVASNTEAFF; CDR3nt: TGTGCCAGCAGTCCCGTCGCTTCGAACACTGAAGCTTTCTTT
abundance: once; v_gene: TRBV29-1; j_gene: TRBJ1-2; d_gene: TRBD1; CDR3aa: CSVEIPGQGFYYGYTF; CDR3nt: TGCAGCGTTGAAATACCGGGACAGGGGTTTTACTATGGCTACACCTTC
abundance: many; v_gene: TRBV7-2; j_gene: TRBJ1-1; d_gene: .; CDR3aa: CASSPLGPMNTEAFF; CDR3nt: TGTGCCAGCAGCCCCCTGGGACCGATGAACACTGAAGCTTTCTTT
abundance: .; v_gene: TRBV7-4; j_gene: TRBJ2-1; d_gene: TRBD1; CDR3aa: CASSFVQGFADEQFF; CDR3nt: TGTGCCAGCAGCTTCGTACAGGGGTTTGCGGATGAGCAGTTCTTC
abundance: few; v_gene: TRBV27; j_gene: TRBJ2-1; d_gene: .; CDR3aa: CASSANFNEQFF; CDR3nt: TGTGCCAGCAGCGCTAATTTCAATGAGCAGTTCTTC
abundance: few; v_gene: TRBV6-1; j_gene: TRBJ2-5; d_gene: TRBD2; CDR3aa: CASSFLAGHPTQYF; CDR3nt: TGTGCCAGCAGCTTCCTAGCGGGGCACCCGACCCAGTACTTC
abundance: few; v_gene: TRBV6-6; j_gene: TRBJ2-6; d_gene: TRBD1; CDR3aa: CASSPRDRASGANVLTF; CDR3nt: TGTGCCAGCAGTCCCCGGGACAGGGCGTCTGGGGCCAACGTCCTGACTTTC